The 21 T cell receptor beta chains in this list originate from one sample, sequenced in a study of T cell clones after liver transplantation. Clones were sequenced by immunoSEQ multiplex PCR, and TCRdb holds only the in-frame ones, with some missing. In the table there are around 20,000 clones, approximately 92% of which are singletons. Sequencing was performed on CD8+ T cells from blood, taken almost 47 months after liver transplant. These receptors came from a human patient who received a liver transplant. Some T cells may trace back to the graft donor.

V and J are TRBV2 and TRBJ1-1, with no clear D. The CDR3 covers 13 residues. With 4 bases removed from V and 1 base from J, the gap between germline ends came to 7 bases. Germline V gene sequence: CDR1 SNHLY, CDR2 FYNNEI. The CDR3 sequence is CASSGHTNTEAFF. The CDR3, as DNA: TGTGCCAGCAGTGGACATACGAACACTGAAGCTTTCTTT. Full variable domain (remainder filled in from reference TRBV2 and TRBJ1-1): EPEVTQTPSHQVTQMGQEVILRCVPISNHLYFYWYRQILGQKVEFLVSFYNNEISEKSEIFDDQFSVERPDGSNFTLKIRSTKLEDSAMYFCASSGHTNTEAFFGQGTRLTVV.

The rearrangement uses TRBV29-1 and TRBJ2-1, with 10 bases aligning to TRBD1. This CDR3 contains 16 residues. V lost 3 bases and J lost 6; bases outside the gene matches: 11. CDR1 SQVTM and CDR2 ANQGSEA come from the germline V gene. CDR3: CSVDGFRDRGFNEQFF. The CDR3 DNA reads TGCAGCGTTGATGGGTTCCGGGACAGGGGTTTCAATGAGCAGTTCTTC.

This clone was recorded once. The chain carries TRBV7-8 and TRBJ2-7; D may be TRBD1 (5 bases). Germline CDR1 SGHVS, CDR2 FQNEAQ. The CDR3 extends over 14 amino acids. Deletions cut 2 bases from V and 3 bases from J, with 11 bases between. CDR3 sequence (DNA): TGTGCCAGCAGCTTAAGGGGCCCGTACTACGAGCAGTACTTC. This encodes CASSLRGPYYEQYF.

This clone was observed once. The rearrangement uses TRBV28 and TRBJ2-4; D is unresolved. V was pared by 5 bases and J by 2 bases, with 16 bases between. Germline CDR1 is MDHEN and CDR2 is SYDVKM. This CDR3 is built from 16 residues. This CDR3 reads CASSDPSRITKNIQYF. CDR3 bases: TGTGCCAGCAGTGATCCCTCCCGGATTACCAAAAACATTCAGTACTTC.

The J gene is TRBJ2-6, the V gene TRBV6-1; D unclear. The germline gives CDR1 MNHNS, CDR2 SASEGT. Deletions cut 3 bases from V and 3 bases from J, with 3 bases between. The CDR3 contains 13 residues. The CDR3, as DNA: TGTGCCAGCAGTGAGTATGGGGCCAACGTCCTGACTTTC. Protein product: CASSEYGANVLTF.

The J gene is TRBJ2-7, the V gene TRBV4-1, with TRBD2 matching over 11 bases. V lost 4 bases, J lost 2 bases, and 16 bases stayed unmatched. CDR1 and CDR2 from the germline V gene are MGHRA and YSYEKL. This CDR3 comprises 19 residues. CDR3 DNA sequence: TGCGCCAGCAGCCCATCCGAGTCGAAAACTAGCGGGAGTCCCTACGAGCAGTACTTC. Protein sequence: CASSPSESKTSGSPYEQYF.

The rearrangement links TRBV13 to TRBJ2-6, with 9 bases that match TRBD1. Germline values: CDR1 PRHDT, CDR2 FYEKMQ (reference sequence). V dropped 4 bases and J dropped 0; count of bases not matched to a gene: 7. This CDR3 spans 18 amino acids. The CDR3 here is CASSSQTGGGSGANVLTF. The CDR3 DNA is TGTGCCAGCAGCTCCCAGACAGGGGGGGGCTCTGGGGCCAACGTCCTGACTTTC.

This rearrangement joins TRBV7-9 to TRBJ2-7, with 8 bases lining up with TRBD2. Germline V gives CDR1 SEHNR, CDR2 FQNEAQ (reference sequence). The length of the CDR3 is 13 residues. Trimming took 10 bases from V and 1 from J; bases not matched to a gene: 6. The CDR3 nucleotides are TGTGCCATAGAGCGGGAGAGTTCCTACGAGCAGTACTTC. Its translation is CAIERESSYEQYF.

This clone was seen once. V gene TRBV6-1 combines with J gene TRBJ1-2; possibly TRBD1 for D (5 bases). Between the trimmed V and J ends, which lost 5 bases and 5 bases, there was a span of 18 bases. The germline gives CDR1 MNHNS, CDR2 SASEGT. The CDR3 loop spans 15 amino acids. The chain's CDR3 is CASSLKGPFPYGYTF. CDR3 nucleotides: TGTGCCAGCAGTCTAAAGGGGCCCTTCCCGTATGGCTACACCTTC.

This chain uses TRBV5-4 with TRBJ1-2; unclear D gene. The CDR3 sequence is 13 residues long. The germline V gene encodes CDR1 SGHNT and CDR2 YYREEE (reference sequence). Trimming shortened V by 0 bases and J by 4 bases, and 7 bases separated the two germline ends. This chain's CDR3 is CASSLVGIYGYTF. Written as DNA, the CDR3 is TGTGCCAGCAGCTTGGTGGGTATCTATGGCTACACCTTC.

The chain employs TRBV7-9 and TRBJ2-1, with D uncertain. Germline loops: CDR1 SEHNR, CDR2 FQNEAQ (reference sequence). The CDR3 contains 13 residues. The V end was cut by 5 bases, the J end by 2 bases, with 7 bases between. The CDR3 protein is CASSPRAYNEQFF. As DNA, the CDR3 is TGTGCCAGCAGCCCCCGGGCCTACAATGAGCAGTTCTTC.

The chain has TRBV7-9 and TRBJ1-2; no reliable D call. CDR1 and CDR2 (germline): SEHNR, FQNEAQ (reference sequence). The CDR3 has 15 residues. Trimming took 1 base from V and 8 from J, leaving 17 bases between them. The DNA of the CDR3 is TGTGCCAGCAGCTTAGGGGATTGGGCCTATCGGGGCTACACCTTC. Translation gives CASSLGDWAYRGYTF.

The rearrangement links TRBV27 to TRBJ1-1; a weak D match, TRBD1 (5 bases). Trimming removed 3 bases at V and 2 bases at J, with 16 bases between. Looked up from germline, CDR1 is MNHEY and CDR2 is SMNVEV (reference sequence). This CDR3 contains 16 residues. CDR3 bases: TGTGCCAGCAGTTTCCTCCCGACAGCTCCAAACACTGAAGCTTTCTTT. This encodes CASSFLPTAPNTEAFF.

The chain links TRBV9 to TRBJ2-1; D gene unclear. V was clipped by 0 bases and J by 2 bases, with 18 bases between them. Germline V gene sequence: CDR1 SGDLS, CDR2 YYNGEE. The CDR3 sequence is 18 residues long. CDR3 in amino acids: CASSVEGSYPSTYNEQFF. The DNA of the CDR3 is TGTGCCAGCAGCGTAGAAGGGTCATACCCCTCAACCTACAATGAGCAGTTCTTC.

The chain joins TRBV13 to TRBJ2-1; 7 bases agree with TRBD1. Trimming cost V 4 bases and J 5 bases; bases outside gene matches: 8. CDR3 size: 15 residues. In germline, CDR1 is PRHDT, CDR2 FYEKMQ (reference sequence). The CDR3: CASSSVGTADNEQFF. The CDR3, as DNA: TGTGCCAGCAGCTCGGTCGGGACAGCGGACAATGAGCAGTTCTTC.

V is TRBV19 and J is TRBJ2-6, with D perhaps TRBD1 or TRBD2 (6 bases each). CDR1 and CDR2 from the germline V gene are LNHDA and SQIVND (reference sequence). V was shortened by 7 bases and J by 0 bases, with 13 bases between the two germline ends. The CDR3 sequence is 16 residues long. DNA of the CDR3: TGTGCCAGTAAGGAGGGGGTCAGCTCTGGGGCCAACGTCCTGACTTTC. Translated, it gives CASKEGVSSGANVLTF. Using reference TRBV19 and TRBJ2-6 for the parts outside the CDR3, the full variable domain is DGGITQSPKYLFRKEGQNVTLSCEQNLNHDAMYWYRQDPGQGLRLIYYSQIVNDFQKGDIAEGYSVSREKKESFPLTVTSAQKNPTAFYLCASKEGVSSGANVLTFGAGSRLTVL.

V and J are TRBV13 and TRBJ2-7; the D gene is possibly TRBD2 (6 bases). Trimming removed 5 bases from V and 1 base from J, with 12 bases in between. The CDR3 extends over 14 amino acids. Germline CDR1 reads PRHDT; CDR2 reads FYEKMQ (reference sequence). DNA of the CDR3: TGTGCCAGCAGCCCAGACGGGGGATCCTACGAGCAGTACTTC. Its protein is CASSPDGGSYEQYF.

The chain uses TRBV5-1 and TRBJ2-5, with 12 bases lining up with TRBD1. Germline loops: CDR1 SGHRS, CDR2 YFSETQ. J gave up 3 bases and V 4 bases, and 4 bases lay outside the gene matches. The CDR3 is made up of 15 amino acids. For the CDR3, the DNA is TGCGCCAGCAGCGGGGGACAGGGGGCTGAAGAGACCCAGTACTTC. It encodes CASSGGQGAEETQYF.

The rearrangement joins TRBV11-2 to TRBJ2-5; TRBD1 agrees at 12 bases. Germline values: CDR1 SGHAT, CDR2 FQNNGV. This CDR3 spans 16 amino acids. The trim removed 8 bases at V and 5 bases at J, leaving 12 bases unmatched. The CDR3 here is CASAETGTGGLETQYF. CDR3 sequence (DNA): TGTGCCAGCGCTGAGACCGGGACAGGGGGCCTGGAGACCCAGTACTTC.

Notes on this clone: The germline gene is not matched at one end of the junction; a read error may be the cause. The chain recombines TRBV13 with TRBJ1-1; D not resolved. The CDR3 has 14 amino acids. The germline V gene encodes CDR1 PRHDT and CDR2 FYEKMQ (reference sequence). The CDR3 spells CASSLGTTDTEAFF. The DNA for the CDR3 is TGTGCCAGCAGCCTAGGAACAACGGACACTGAAGCTTTCTTT. Together with reference TRBV13 and TRBJ1-1, the CDR3 gives the full variable domain: AAGVIQSPRHLIKEKRETATLKCYPIPRHDTVYWYQQGPGQDPQFLISFYEKMQSDKGSIPDRFSAQQFSDYHSELNMSSLELGDSALYFCASSLGTTDTEAFFGQGTRLTVV.

Written as DNA, the CDR3 is TGTGCCAGCAGTATCACAGGGAGCAATCAGCCCCAGCATTTT. It specifies CASSITGSNQPQHF. This sequence joins TRBV27 and TRBJ1-5; a weak D match, TRBD1 (6 bases). The V gene lost 5 bases and the J gene lost 1 base, with 9 bases spanning the gap. In germline, CDR1 is MNHEY, CDR2 SMNVEV (reference sequence). The CDR3 sequence is 14 residues long.